What follows is one T cell receptor beta chain and its context. Its antigen remains unidentified. The data were taken from a study of shared clonotypes between healthy human individuals. The junction had 8 bases not matched to a gene; V was cut back by 4 bases and J by 5 bases. The CDR3 is 15 residues long. Germline-derived CDR1 and CDR2 are SGDLS and YYNGEE. Naive-designated CD8 cells lacked CD45RO, were positively enriched for CCR7, and omitted terminally differentiated effector memory CD45RA+ cells. Donation came from healthy HIV-negative adults that had no recent acute infections or vaccinations. Generated by immunoSEQ multiplex PCR, the TCRdb table keeps only in-frame clones and is missing some. The data contain under 1 million clones, 80% to 95% of them singletons. General observations from the study: Sequencing depth was expected to affect clonotype sharing among donors. When compared with the clonotypes that were shared by all four sorted-subset donors, the non-shared clonotypes turned out to have lower generation probabilities. It was observed that about 5% of naive CD4 clonotypes were shared across a handful of donors.

The specimen sequenced was naive CD8+ T cells sorted from blood. The chain carries TRBV9 and TRBJ2-1, with 8 positions matching TRBD2. The receptor was isolated from a man younger than 40 in good health. This CDR3 reads CASSLPGTRNNEQFF. The DNA for the CDR3 is TGTGCCAGCAGCTTACCCGGGACTAGGAACAATGAGCAGTTCTTC.